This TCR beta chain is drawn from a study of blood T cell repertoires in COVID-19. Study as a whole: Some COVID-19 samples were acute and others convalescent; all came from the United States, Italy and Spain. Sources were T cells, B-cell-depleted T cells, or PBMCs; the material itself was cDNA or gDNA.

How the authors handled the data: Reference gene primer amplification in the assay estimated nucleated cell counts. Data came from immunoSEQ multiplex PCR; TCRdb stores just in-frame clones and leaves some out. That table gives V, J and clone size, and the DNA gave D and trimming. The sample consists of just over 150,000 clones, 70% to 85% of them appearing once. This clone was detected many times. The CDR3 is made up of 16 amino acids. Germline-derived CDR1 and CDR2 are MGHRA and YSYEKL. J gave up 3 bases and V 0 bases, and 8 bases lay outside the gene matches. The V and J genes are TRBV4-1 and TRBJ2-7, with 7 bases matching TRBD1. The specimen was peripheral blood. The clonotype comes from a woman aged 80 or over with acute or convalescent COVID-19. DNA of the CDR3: TGCGCCAGCAGCCAAGATCCGGGACAGCCCTACTACGAGCAGTACTTC. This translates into CASSQDPGQPYYEQYF.